The T cell receptor (beta chain) described here comes from a study of beta chain features in type 1 diabetes (dated by TCRdb to the late 2010s). In terms of the full investigation: Mean age, gender distribution, total cell number and subset yield were not different between patients and healthy donors. A total of about 110,000,000 sorted cells were examined across all samples, and a strong correlation was observed between cell number per subset and RNA yield. The study compared the TCRB repertoires of sorted circulating CD4+ T cell subsets in recently diagnosed type 1 diabetes patients with those in matched healthy donors. Regulatory and stem cell-like memory subsets were isolated from only 8 patients and roughly eight healthy donors, whereas naive and central memory subsets came from all 30 or so donors. What the research found in general, with its limitations: Only small numbers of individuals were included in the HLA sub-analyses, which left unresolved whether HLA type had any influence on TCRB rearrangement. A moderate but significant shortening of TCRB CDR3 length was observed in type 1 diabetes patients in all four CD4+ subsets. Because cDNA was sequenced instead of genomic DNA, highly expressing activated cells could be over-represented, though the groups showed no difference in activation or CD3 levels. At VDJ recombination sites, patients with type 1 diabetes made fewer insertions and deleted more nucleotides, a pattern implying thymic rearrangement abnormalities. Shorter templates might have been favored by PCR, but patient and control samples were amplified and corrected together, so both groups would have been affected equally by any skew. The naive, central memory and regulatory TCRB repertoires appeared to resemble one another more closely among patients than among healthy donors.

All of the isolated RNA was reverse transcribed with the High Capacity cDNA Reverse Transcription Kit, so expressed TCRB transcripts were sequenced. Naive, central memory and regulatory T cell samples underwent deep immunoSEQ sequencing, averaging around 4 million total reads per sample. After sorted cells were lysed in RLT buffer, RNA was extracted with DNase-treated RNeasy Micro or Mini kits, with the choice depending on cell number. To prevent cross-contamination, each cell subset was processed individually, whereas patient and healthy donor samples were processed jointly. TCRB sequences were amplified from cDNA with the immunoSEQ multiplex PCR, producing 87-bp fragments spanning the CDR3 region. Sequencing of the amplicons was performed on the Illumina HiSeq platform. As for the original processing: PCR bias was corrected computationally using synthetic template baselines, and reads within Hamming distance 2 were collapsed, with unmergeable singletons discarded. By aligning reads against IMGT, V, D and J genes, CDR3 length, and insertions or deletions at six rearrangement sites were assigned. Within each subset, clonotype counts were normalized to the number of sorted cells before true diversity and Gini coefficients were calculated with the tcR R package. The overlap coefficient, calculated on TCRB nucleotide sequences, was used to measure repertoire sharing. Out-of-frame TCRB sequences from naive cells were analyzed as a proxy for the pre-selection repertoire. TCRdb holds this immuneACCESS table with in-frame rearrangements only. Some clones are missing; in checked studies, unresolved V genes explain under half, and the rest has no known cause. V and J calls and clone size are given by that table; D and trimming were obtained from the DNA. The sample yields nearly 250,000 clones; 14% were counted once. The ten largest make up more than 0.02% of the sample.

Turning to this clone: What antigen it recognizes has not been identified. Base-call qualities are not available, and no considerably larger clone is one nucleotide away.

Each donor gave one peripheral blood draw, roughly 110 mL on average, collected into heparinised tubes. A BD FACSAria II was used to sort naive, central memory, regulatory and stem cell-like memory CD4+ T cells with a panel that included CD45RO, CCR7, CD25, CD127, CD95 and CD27. All sorted populations exceeded 98% purity. PBMCs were isolated immediately by Lymphoprep density gradient centrifugation and stained directly without culture. So that batch effects would be minimized, each experiment stained and sorted samples in pairs, pairing one healthy donor with one patient. The receptor was isolated from a woman in her thirties or forties in good health. Specimen: naive CD4+ T cells from blood. The cell subset or site label corresponds to: true naive CD4+ T cells.

The DNA sequence is given as TGTGCCAGCAGCTTGTCCGCGGGGGGGCAAGAGACCCAGTACTTC. This yields the protein CASSLSAGGQETQYF. The chain joins TRBV5-4 to TRBJ2-5, with 9 central nucleotides matching TRBD2. The CDR3 covers 15 residues, taking in both the cysteine and the phenylalanine. Of the read, only the CDR3 DNA is kept; its 45 bases are in frame from base 1. Looking up the germline V gene (reference sequence) yields CDR1 SGHNT and CDR2 YYREEE. The junction shows trimming of 1 base on V and 2 bases on J, and the gene matches do not reach 3 bases of it.